A selection of T cell receptor beta chains follows, all from one sample in a study of T cell responses to AZD1222 COVID-19 vaccine. Clones were read by immunoSEQ multiplex PCR, and TCRdb kept only the in-frame ones, dropping some. The sample lists roughly 200,000 clones; just over 90% were seen once. The sequences come from peripheral blood, collected 28 days after the second AZD1222 dose. The receptors were sampled from an adult who received the AZD1222 COVID-19 vaccine. CDR3s include the opening cysteine and the closing phenylalanine or tryptophan. A D gene is named only where the DNA matches it firmly. Size tells how often a clone was seen (once, few, many) or the class of an expanded clone, and some rows leave it out.

clone size: NA
J gene: TRBJ1-5
V gene: TRBV5-4
D gene: TRBD1
CDR3 length: 15
CDR3 protein: CASSLGGRGGQPQHF
CDR3 DNA: TGTGCCAGCAGCTTAGGGGGCAGGGGGGGCCAGCCCCAGCATTTT

clone size: NA
J gene: TRBJ2-7
V gene: TRBV28
D gene: TRBD1
CDR3 length: 15
CDR3 protein: CASSLFWTGGDEQYF
CDR3 DNA: TGTGCCAGCAGTTTATTTTGGACAGGGGGCGACGAGCAGTACTTC

clone size: once
J gene: TRBJ2-1
V gene: TRBV19
D gene: TRBD2
CDR3 length: 17
CDR3 protein: CASSMGGRTPSYNEQFF
CDR3 DNA: TGTGCCAGTAGTATGGGAGGGCGAACCCCCTCCTACAATGAGCAGTTCTTC

clone size: NA
J gene: TRBJ2-6
V gene: TRBV19
D gene: TRBD1
CDR3 length: 16
CDR3 protein: CASSTTGGTGANVLTF
CDR3 DNA: TGTGCCAGTAGTACCACAGGGGGAACCGGGGCCAACGTCCTGACTTTC

clone size: NA
J gene: TRBJ1-5
V gene: TRBV18
D gene: TRBD1
CDR3 length: 15
CDR3 protein: CASSLTGQGNQPQHF
CDR3 DNA: TGTGCCAGCTCACTCACCGGACAGGGCAATCAGCCCCAGCATTTT

clone size: once
J gene: TRBJ1-5
V gene: TRBV30
D gene: NA
CDR3 length: 14
CDR3 protein: CAWSKLEGMGPQHF
CDR3 DNA: TGTGCCTGGAGTAAGTTAGAGGGGATGGGGCCCCAGCATTTT

clone size: NA
J gene: TRBJ1-1
V gene: TRBV6-5
D gene: TRBD1
CDR3 length: 14
CDR3 protein: CASSRQGRNTEAFF
CDR3 DNA: TGTGCCAGCAGCCGACAGGGGAGGAACACTGAAGCTTTCTTT

clone size: once
J gene: TRBJ2-1
V gene: TRBV19
D gene: TRBD2
CDR3 length: 14
CDR3 protein: CASSIAGGPNEQFF
CDR3 DNA: TGTGCCAGTAGTATAGCGGGAGGGCCTAATGAGCAGTTCTTC

clone size: NA
J gene: TRBJ2-3
V gene: TRBV7-7
D gene: NA
CDR3 length: 15
CDR3 protein: CASSLSPARTDTQYF
CDR3 DNA: TGTGCTAGCAGCTTAAGTCCGGCCCGCACAGATACGCAGTATTTT

clone size: NA
J gene: TRBJ2-7
V gene: TRBV28
D gene: TRBD1
CDR3 length: 15
CDR3 protein: CASISSGTGAYEQYF
CDR3 DNA: TGTGCCAGCATAAGCTCCGGGACAGGAGCCTACGAGCAGTACTTC

clone size: once
J gene: TRBJ2-1
V gene: TRBV5-8
D gene: TRBD1
CDR3 length: 15
CDR3 protein: CASSSYRDSNNEQFF
CDR3 DNA: TGTGCCAGCAGCTCTTACCGGGACAGTAACAATGAGCAGTTCTTC

clone size: NA
J gene: TRBJ2-2
V gene: TRBV9
D gene: TRBD2
CDR3 length: 17
CDR3 protein: CASSSGLAGVNTGELFF
CDR3 DNA: TGTGCCAGCAGCTCCGGACTAGCGGGGGTAAACACCGGGGAGCTGTTTTTT

clone size: NA
J gene: TRBJ1-2
V gene: TRBV4-3
D gene: TRBD1
CDR3 length: 15
CDR3 protein: CASSLRDRGIYGYTF
CDR3 DNA: TGCGCCAGCAGCCTCCGGGACAGGGGGATCTATGGCTACACCTTC

clone size: NA
J gene: TRBJ1-4
V gene: TRBV7-2
D gene: NA
CDR3 length: 14
CDR3 protein: CASSEQGGVEKLFF
CDR3 DNA: TGTGCCAGCAGTGAACAGGGAGGGGTCGAAAAACTGTTTTTT

clone size: NA
J gene: TRBJ1-1
V gene: TRBV7-8
D gene: NA
CDR3 length: 13
CDR3 protein: CASSPPGVTEAFF
CDR3 DNA: TGTGCCAGCAGCCCCCCCGGGGTCACTGAAGCTTTCTTT

clone size: NA
J gene: TRBJ1-5
V gene: TRBV27
D gene: NA
CDR3 length: 15
CDR3 protein: CASSFYGGSNQPQHF
CDR3 DNA: TGTGCCAGCAGCTTTTACGGGGGGAGCAATCAGCCCCAGCATTTT

clone size: NA
J gene: TRBJ2-7
V gene: TRBV18
D gene: NA
CDR3 length: 13
CDR3 protein: CASSPNTGREQYF
CDR3 DNA: TGTGCCAGCTCACCAAACACGGGCCGCGAGCAGTACTTC

clone size: NA
J gene: TRBJ2-7
V gene: TRBV2
D gene: NA
CDR3 length: 12
CDR3 protein: CASSKSLGEQYF
CDR3 DNA: TGTGCCAGCAGTAAAAGTCTGGGCGAGCAGTACTTC

clone size: NA
J gene: TRBJ1-1
V gene: TRBV6-2/TRBV6-3
D gene: TRBD1
CDR3 length: 15
CDR3 protein: CASSPRTGGFAEAFF
CDR3 DNA: TGTGCCAGCAGCCCGAGGACAGGGGGCTTCGCTGAAGCTTTCTTT

clone size: NA
J gene: TRBJ2-2
V gene: TRBV9
D gene: TRBD1
CDR3 length: 16
CDR3 protein: CASSPRTGGYTGELFF
CDR3 DNA: TGTGCCAGCAGCCCTCGAACAGGGGGTTACACCGGGGAGCTGTTTTTT

clone size: NA
J gene: TRBJ2-3
V gene: TRBV5-1
D gene: TRBD2
CDR3 length: 15
CDR3 protein: CASSLAIGRESGQYF
CDR3 DNA: TGCGCCAGCAGCTTGGCCATAGGGAGGGAGAGCGGGCAGTATTTT

clone size: NA
J gene: TRBJ2-7
V gene: TRBV7-2
D gene: NA
CDR3 length: 14
CDR3 protein: CASSLLWQGYEQYF
CDR3 DNA: TGTGCCAGCAGCTTACTATGGCAGGGCTACGAGCAGTACTTC

clone size: NA
J gene: TRBJ2-7
V gene: TRBV18
D gene: NA
CDR3 length: 13
CDR3 protein: CASSPGTAGAQYF
CDR3 DNA: TGTGCCAGCTCACCAGGAACGGCAGGTGCGCAGTACTTC

clone size: NA
J gene: TRBJ2-7
V gene: TRBV9
D gene: TRBD1
CDR3 length: 14
CDR3 protein: CASSVAGQGYEQYF
CDR3 DNA: TGTGCCAGCAGCGTAGCGGGACAGGGATACGAGCAGTACTTC

clone size: NA
J gene: TRBJ1-6
V gene: TRBV30
D gene: NA
CDR3 length: 14
CDR3 protein: CAWSSTGPKSPLHF
CDR3 DNA: TGTGCCTGGAGCTCCACAGGCCCGAAGTCACCCCTCCACTTT

clone size: NA
J gene: TRBJ2-1
V gene: TRBV11-2
D gene: TRBD2
CDR3 length: 13
CDR3 protein: CASSWGTSYEQFF
CDR3 DNA: TGTGCCAGCAGCTGGGGGACTAGCTATGAGCAGTTCTTC

clone size: NA
J gene: TRBJ2-7
V gene: TRBV4-1
D gene: TRBD2
CDR3 length: 17
CDR3 protein: CASSHSGSTPNKYEQYF
CDR3 DNA: TGCGCCAGCAGCCATAGCGGGAGTACCCCAAATAAATACGAGCAGTACTTC

clone size: NA
J gene: TRBJ1-1
V gene: TRBV19
D gene: NA
CDR3 length: 12
CDR3 protein: CASRARGGEAFF
CDR3 DNA: TGTGCCAGTAGGGCCAGGGGCGGGGAAGCTTTCTTT

clone size: NA
J gene: TRBJ2-3
V gene: TRBV27
D gene: NA
CDR3 length: 13
CDR3 protein: CASSLFATDTQYF
CDR3 DNA: TGTGCCAGCAGTTTATTTGCCACAGATACGCAGTATTTT

clone size: NA
J gene: TRBJ2-7
V gene: TRBV7-8
D gene: TRBD2
CDR3 length: 13
CDR3 protein: CASSAGGGREQYF
CDR3 DNA: TGTGCCAGCAGCGCCGGCGGGGGGCGCGAGCAGTACTTC

clone size: once
J gene: TRBJ2-1
V gene: TRBV2
D gene: TRBD2
CDR3 length: 16
CDR3 protein: CASSSRAGGTRGEQFF
CDR3 DNA: TGTGCCAGCAGTTCACGCGCGGGGGGTACACGGGGTGAGCAGTTCTTC

clone size: NA
J gene: TRBJ2-2
V gene: TRBV7-9
D gene: NA
CDR3 length: 19
CDR3 protein: CASSFLGWASSTNTGELFF
CDR3 DNA: TGTGCCAGCAGCTTCCTGGGTTGGGCTAGTTCAACGAACACCGGGGAGCTGTTTTTT

clone size: NA
J gene: TRBJ2-7
V gene: TRBV4-1
D gene: NA
CDR3 length: 13
CDR3 protein: CASSPQGSYEQYF
CDR3 DNA: TGCGCCAGCAGCCCCCAGGGCTCCTACGAGCAGTACTTC

clone size: NA
J gene: TRBJ1-3
V gene: TRBV6-7
D gene: NA
CDR3 length: 18
CDR3 protein: CASSYPRRSPYSGNTIYF
CDR3 DNA: TGTGCCAGCAGTTACCCCCGGCGGTCACCATACTCTGGAAACACCATATATTTT

clone size: NA
J gene: TRBJ2-5
V gene: TRBV5-1
D gene: NA
CDR3 length: 12
CDR3 protein: CASSLIGETQYF
CDR3 DNA: TGCGCCAGCAGCTTAATAGGAGAGACCCAGTACTTC

clone size: NA
J gene: TRBJ1-1
V gene: TRBV27
D gene: NA
CDR3 length: 14
CDR3 protein: CASSLYRGNTEAFF
CDR3 DNA: TGTGCCAGCAGTTTATATAGAGGGAACACTGAAGCTTTCTTT

clone size: NA
J gene: TRBJ2-3
V gene: TRBV9
D gene: TRBD2
CDR3 length: 16
CDR3 protein: CASSRVAGKSTDTQYF
CDR3 DNA: TGTGCCAGCAGCAGAGTAGCGGGGAAGAGCACAGATACGCAGTATTTT

clone size: NA
J gene: TRBJ2-5
V gene: TRBV7-8
D gene: NA
CDR3 length: 14
CDR3 protein: CASSLTQGQETQYF
CDR3 DNA: TGTGCCAGCAGCTTAACTCAGGGTCAAGAGACCCAGTACTTC

clone size: few
J gene: TRBJ1-3
V gene: TRBV25-1
D gene: NA
CDR3 length: 16
CDR3 protein: CASSEYKAGVGNTIYF
CDR3 DNA: TGTGCCAGCAGTGAATATAAGGCAGGGGTAGGAAACACCATATATTTT

clone size: once
J gene: TRBJ1-4
V gene: TRBV27
D gene: TRBD1
CDR3 length: 14
CDR3 protein: CASSETGVTEKLFF
CDR3 DNA: TGTGCCAGCAGTGAGACAGGGGTCACGGAAAAACTGTTTTTT

clone size: NA
J gene: TRBJ1-1
V gene: TRBV9
D gene: NA
CDR3 length: 13
CDR3 protein: CASSGTRNTEAFF
CDR3 DNA: TGTGCCAGCAGCGGCACCCGAAACACTGAAGCTTTCTTT

clone size: NA
J gene: TRBJ1-5
V gene: TRBV4-2
D gene: NA
CDR3 length: 15
CDR3 protein: CASSQGAWGNQPQHF
CDR3 DNA: TGTGCCAGCAGCCAGGGGGCCTGGGGGAATCAGCCCCAGCATTTT

clone size: NA
J gene: TRBJ2-7
V gene: TRBV29-1
D gene: NA
CDR3 length: 13
CDR3 protein: CSVEGHTSYEQYF
CDR3 DNA: TGCAGCGTTGAAGGCCACACTTCCTACGAGCAGTACTTC

clone size: NA
J gene: TRBJ1-2
V gene: TRBV7-2
D gene: NA
CDR3 length: 14
CDR3 protein: CASSLNQGFYGYTF
CDR3 DNA: TGTGCCAGCAGCTTAAATCAGGGGTTCTATGGCTACACCTTC

clone size: NA
J gene: TRBJ1-3
V gene: TRBV5-1
D gene: NA
CDR3 length: 14
CDR3 protein: CASSVDLVGDTIYF
CDR3 DNA: TGCGCCAGCAGTGTGGACCTGGTCGGGGACACCATATATTTT

clone size: NA
J gene: TRBJ1-5
V gene: TRBV27
D gene: TRBD1
CDR3 length: 15
CDR3 protein: CASKLGQGWNQPQHF
CDR3 DNA: TGTGCCAGCAAGTTAGGACAGGGTTGGAATCAGCCCCAGCATTTT

clone size: NA
J gene: TRBJ1-2
V gene: TRBV2
D gene: NA
CDR3 length: 11
CDR3 protein: CASSAHYGYTF
CDR3 DNA: TGTGCCAGCAGTGCGCACTATGGCTACACCTTC

clone size: NA
J gene: TRBJ1-1
V gene: TRBV7-9
D gene: NA
CDR3 length: 14
CDR3 protein: CASSMDTLNTEAFF
CDR3 DNA: TGTGCCAGCAGCATGGACACGCTGAACACTGAAGCTTTCTTT

clone size: NA
J gene: TRBJ1-2
V gene: TRBV19
D gene: NA
CDR3 length: 16
CDR3 protein: CASSIDRRGRGGSYTF
CDR3 DNA: TGTGCCAGTAGTATAGATCGCAGAGGAAGGGGAGGAAGCTACACCTTC

clone size: NA
J gene: TRBJ1-1
V gene: TRBV2
D gene: TRBD1
CDR3 length: 15
CDR3 protein: CASSFQGGMGSEAFF
CDR3 DNA: TGTGCCAGCAGTTTCCAGGGGGGTATGGGATCTGAAGCTTTCTTT

clone size: NA
J gene: TRBJ1-2
V gene: TRBV7-8
D gene: NA
CDR3 length: 15
CDR3 protein: CASSKNRADNYGYTF
CDR3 DNA: TGTGCCAGCAGCAAAAACAGGGCTGATAACTATGGCTACACCTTC

clone size: NA
J gene: TRBJ2-7
V gene: TRBV18
D gene: TRBD1
CDR3 length: 15
CDR3 protein: CASSPRTGFRNEQYF
CDR3 DNA: TGTGCCAGCTCACCCCGGACAGGGTTCCGAAACGAGCAGTACTTC

clone size: NA
J gene: TRBJ2-7
V gene: TRBV30
D gene: NA
CDR3 length: 11
CDR3 protein: CAWEQGGEQYF
CDR3 DNA: TGTGCCTGGGAACAGGGGGGGGAGCAGTACTTC

clone size: NA
J gene: TRBJ1-6
V gene: TRBV11-2
D gene: NA
CDR3 length: 15
CDR3 protein: CASSLVVGWDSPLHF
CDR3 DNA: TGTGCCAGCAGCTTAGTCGTCGGGTGGGATTCACCCCTCCACTTT

clone size: NA
J gene: TRBJ1-1
V gene: TRBV24-1
D gene: NA
CDR3 length: 14
CDR3 protein: CATLGTGGNTEAFF
CDR3 DNA: TGTGCCACCTTGGGAACAGGAGGAAACACTGAAGCTTTCTTT

clone size: NA
J gene: TRBJ1-1
V gene: TRBV30
D gene: NA
CDR3 length: 14
CDR3 protein: CAWSVGRGNTEAFF
CDR3 DNA: TGTGCCTGGAGTGTAGGAAGGGGGAACACTGAAGCTTTCTTT

clone size: NA
J gene: TRBJ1-1
V gene: TRBV7-3
D gene: TRBD1
CDR3 length: 16
CDR3 protein: CASSLRGQRPNTEAFF
CDR3 DNA: TGTGCCAGCAGCTTAAGGGGACAGAGACCGAACACTGAAGCTTTCTTT